These T cell receptor beta chains were read from a single sample in a study of Graves' ophthalmopathy and Graves' hyperthyroidism. TCRdb analysed the multiplex PCR reads with MiXCR anew, one entry per CDR3 protein. The profile shows hundreds of thousands of distinct CDR3 sequences, over 20% of them singletons. The specimen sequenced was peripheral blood. The receptors here all came from a woman under 30 with stable Graves' hyperthyroidism. Both conserved end residues are part of each CDR3. A D gene is named only where the DNA matches it firmly. The listing skips clone size in some rows; elsewhere it reads once, few, many or a size class.

v_gene: TRBV10-3
len: 15
j_gene: TRBJ2-7
d_gene: TRBD2
abundance: many
CDR3nt: TGTGCCATCAGTTCCGGGACTAAAAAGGGGTACGAGCAGTACTTC
CDR3aa: CAISSGTKKGYEQYF

v_gene: TRBV6-1
len: 14
j_gene: TRBJ2-7
d_gene: TRBD1
abundance: few
CDR3nt: TGTGCCAGCAGCCCCCGGGACAGCCTCTACGAGCAGTACTTC
CDR3aa: CASSPRDSLYEQYF

v_gene: TRBV20-1
len: 13
j_gene: TRBJ2-5
d_gene: -
abundance: -
CDR3nt: TGCAGTGCCCGGGCCACCCTCCGAGAGACCCAGTACTTC
CDR3aa: CSARATLRETQYF

v_gene: TRBV29-1
len: 11
j_gene: TRBJ2-7
d_gene: -
abundance: many
CDR3nt: TGCAGCGGCGGACAGAGCTACGAGCAGTACTTC
CDR3aa: CSGGQSYEQYF

v_gene: TRBV19
len: 14
j_gene: TRBJ1-1
d_gene: -
abundance: -
CDR3nt: TGTGCCAGTAGCCCGCTCAGCGGGAATACTGAAGCTTTCTTT
CDR3aa: CASSPLSGNTEAFF

v_gene: TRBV2
len: 14
j_gene: TRBJ1-2
d_gene: TRBD1
abundance: once
CDR3nt: TGTGCCAGCAGGGGAGACAGGGAACTCTATGGCTACGCCTTC
CDR3aa: CASRGDRELYGYAF

v_gene: TRBV27
len: 15
j_gene: TRBJ2-7
d_gene: TRBD1
abundance: many
CDR3nt: TGTGCCAGCAGTTTAAAGGGACAGTTATCCTACGAGCAGTACTTC
CDR3aa: CASSLKGQLSYEQYF

v_gene: TRBV2
len: 13
j_gene: TRBJ1-5
d_gene: -
abundance: -
CDR3nt: TGTGCCAGCACCGAGAGAAGCAATCAGCCCCAGCATTTT
CDR3aa: CASTERSNQPQHF

v_gene: TRBV6-1
len: 15
j_gene: TRBJ2-6
d_gene: -
abundance: many
CDR3nt: TGTGCCAGCAGTGAGTCCGGGTCTGGGGCCAACGTCCTGACTTTC
CDR3aa: CASSESGSGANVLTF

v_gene: TRBV7-2
len: 14
j_gene: TRBJ1-1
d_gene: -
abundance: many
CDR3nt: TGTGCCAGCAGCTTAGTGGGTAGGAACACTGAAGCTTTCTTT
CDR3aa: CASSLVGRNTEAFF

v_gene: TRBV27
len: 14
j_gene: TRBJ1-1
d_gene: TRBD1
abundance: once
CDR3nt: TGTGCCAGCAGTTTGAGGACAGGGATTACTGAAGCTTTCTTT
CDR3aa: CASSLRTGITEAFF

v_gene: TRBV30
len: 14
j_gene: TRBJ2-7
d_gene: -
abundance: many
CDR3nt: TGTGCCTGGAGCCTACCAGGGGTCGGCGACGAGCAGTACTTC
CDR3aa: CAWSLPGVGDEQYF

v_gene: TRBV7-2
len: 15
j_gene: TRBJ2-7
d_gene: TRBD1
abundance: -
CDR3nt: TGTGCCAGCAGCTCCCCTTGGACAGGGAGCTACGAGCAGTACTTC
CDR3aa: CASSSPWTGSYEQYF

v_gene: TRBV6-9
len: 22
j_gene: TRBJ2-7
d_gene: TRBD2
abundance: many
CDR3nt: TGTGCCAGCAGTACCTACAGGGGTCCAGGGACTAGCGGGAGGTTCCGAATCTACGAGCAGTACTTC
CDR3aa: CASSTYRGPGTSGRFRIYEQYF

v_gene: TRBV7-9
len: 16
j_gene: TRBJ1-6
d_gene: -
abundance: -
CDR3nt: TGTGCCAGCAGCTCCGGGGGGGGCGTATATAATCCACCCCTCCACTTT
CDR3aa: CASSSGGGVYNPPLHF

v_gene: TRBV12-3/TRBV12-4
len: 18
j_gene: TRBJ2-2
d_gene: -
abundance: many
CDR3nt: TGTGCCAGCAGTTTACTCCCCTGGCCCACGGGCGACACCGGGGAGCTGTTTTTT
CDR3aa: CASSLLPWPTGDTGELFF

v_gene: TRBV20-1
len: 14
j_gene: TRBJ1-2
d_gene: TRBD1
abundance: many
CDR3nt: TGCAGTGCTCCACAGGGGGCATCTAACTATGGCTACACCTTC
CDR3aa: CSAPQGASNYGYTF

v_gene: TRBV24-1
len: 14
j_gene: TRBJ1-2
d_gene: TRBD1
abundance: many
CDR3nt: TGTGCCACCAGTGATGACCTGACAGGGTACGGCTACACCTTC
CDR3aa: CATSDDLTGYGYTF

v_gene: TRBV7-2
len: 15
j_gene: TRBJ1-2
d_gene: TRBD1
abundance: -
CDR3nt: TGTGCCAGCAGCTCCTGGACAGGGATGAACTATGGCTACACCTTC
CDR3aa: CASSSWTGMNYGYTF

v_gene: TRBV6-1
len: 15
j_gene: TRBJ1-5
d_gene: -
abundance: -
CDR3nt: TGTGCCAGCAGTCCCCGAGTCGGTTACGATCAGCCCCAGCATTTT
CDR3aa: CASSPRVGYDQPQHF

v_gene: TRBV27
len: 15
j_gene: TRBJ1-5
d_gene: -
abundance: many
CDR3nt: TGTGCCAGCAGACCCACAGGGATCGGTAGTCAGCCCCAGCATTTT
CDR3aa: CASRPTGIGSQPQHF

v_gene: TRBV11-1
len: 14
j_gene: TRBJ1-1
d_gene: TRBD1
abundance: once
CDR3nt: TGTGCCAGCAACCCGGGACAGGGGTTCGCTGAAGCTTTCTTT
CDR3aa: CASNPGQGFAEAFF

v_gene: TRBV14
len: 18
j_gene: TRBJ2-7
d_gene: TRBD2
abundance: -
CDR3nt: TGTGCCAGCAGCCAAGTAGCCGGGGCGGGAGGGCCCGGCTACGAGCAGTACTTC
CDR3aa: CASSQVAGAGGPGYEQYF

v_gene: TRBV19
len: 16
j_gene: TRBJ2-7
d_gene: -
abundance: many
CDR3nt: TGTGCCAGTAGTATAGATCACAACAGTAGAAACTACGAGCAGTACTTC
CDR3aa: CASSIDHNSRNYEQYF

v_gene: TRBV11-2
len: 13
j_gene: TRBJ1-5
d_gene: -
abundance: many
CDR3nt: TGTGCCAGCAGCGACGGGAGGGGGCAGCCCCAGCATTTT
CDR3aa: CASSDGRGQPQHF

v_gene: TRBV29-1
len: 15
j_gene: TRBJ2-5
d_gene: TRBD2
abundance: few
CDR3nt: TGCAGCGTCCACACTCGGGCTAGCGGGGGCAAGGCCCAGTACTTC
CDR3aa: CSVHTRASGGKAQYF

v_gene: TRBV6-2/TRBV6-3
len: 13
j_gene: TRBJ1-1
d_gene: -
abundance: many
CDR3nt: TGTGCCAGCAGTTACGTCAGCCGCACTGAAGCTTTCTTT
CDR3aa: CASSYVSRTEAFF

v_gene: TRBV11-2
len: 12
j_gene: TRBJ2-7
d_gene: -
abundance: -
CDR3nt: TGTGCCAGCATCACGGCCTGCTACGAGCAGTACTTC
CDR3aa: CASITACYEQYF

v_gene: TRBV20-1
len: 14
j_gene: TRBJ1-5
d_gene: -
abundance: many
CDR3nt: TGCAGTGCCAGCGGGGTCTGGAGCAATCAGCCCCAGCATTTT
CDR3aa: CSASGVWSNQPQHF

v_gene: TRBV3-1
len: 13
j_gene: TRBJ2-7
d_gene: TRBD2
abundance: -
CDR3nt: TGTGCCAGCAGCTCCGGGACTAGCATTGAGCAGTACTTC
CDR3aa: CASSSGTSIEQYF